The 20 T cell receptor beta chains below all came from one sample that was sequenced in a study of blood T cells in healthy people across ages (dated by TCRdb to between 2015 and 2016). The library was prepared using 5' RACE. Reads for this sample came from an Illumina HiSeq 2500. A second PCR of 7 to 11 cycles was performed with a sample-barcoded 5' primer and a J-beta primer mix. TCRdb took the public reads, trimmed them with fastp at Q25, ran MiXCR for clone calling and kept in-frame beta chains. For every CDR3 protein sequence, its rows merge into one entry that carries the most common genes and DNA. The sample table contains some 860,000 distinct CDR3 sequences; only one count was recorded for 56% of them. The ten biggest clones cover 20% to 30% of the sample. The specimen sequenced was blood. All receptors derive from a middle-aged man in good health.

This sequence joins TRBV7-2 and TRBJ2-7, with TRBD2 matching over 10 bases. CDR1 SGHTA and CDR2 FQGNSA come from the germline V gene. The CDR3 length is 19 residues. The V gene end was trimmed by 4 bases and the J gene end by 0 bases; junction bases not matched to a gene: 15. The CDR3 protein is CASSSSPGTSASYSYEQYF. In DNA form, the CDR3 reads TGTGCCAGCAGCTCAAGTCCCGGGACTAGCGCATCTTACTCCTACGAGCAGTACTTC.

The rearrangement uses TRBV29-1 and TRBJ2-5, with 7 bases aligning to TRBD1. CDR3 length equals 12 residues. Germline trimming cut 6 bases from V and 4 bases from J; bases unmatched to any gene: 5. In germline, CDR1 is SQVTM, CDR2 ANQGSEA. The CDR3 DNA follows: TGCAGCGTCTCACAGGGGACAGAGACCCAGTACTTC. It codes for CSVSQGTETQYF.

The chain carries TRBV4-1 and TRBJ2-4; unclear D gene. The end of the DNA aligns better with TRBJ2-5, so the J call may be wrong. From germline, CDR1 is MGHRA and CDR2 YSYEKL. The length of the CDR3 is 13 residues. The CDR3 spells CASSPRIGETQYF. CDR3 sequence (DNA): TGCGCCAGCAGCCCTCGGATCGGAGAGACCCAGTACTTC.

Written as DNA, the CDR3 is TGTGCCAGCAGCTCGACAGAGAACACTGAAGCTTTCTTT. Its translation is CASSSTENTEAFF. The chain recombines TRBV7-9 with TRBJ1-1, with a weak D call TRBD1 (5 bases). CDR1 SEHNR and CDR2 FQNEAQ come from the germline V gene (reference sequence). CDR3 length: 13 amino acids. The V and J ends lost 4 bases and 1 base respectively, with 7 bases between them.

This chain links TRBV7-9 with TRBJ2-7, with TRBD2 matching over 12 bases. Germline V CDR1 and CDR2: SEHNR, FQNEAQ (reference sequence). The CDR3 is made up of 16 amino acids. The J segment lost 5 bases and the V segment lost 4 bases, leaving 9 bases of the junction unmatched. The chain's CDR3 is CASSSTRLAGAHEQYF. In DNA, the CDR3 is TGTGCCAGCAGCTCGACCCGACTAGCGGGAGCCCACGAGCAGTACTTC.

V is TRBV20-1 and J is TRBJ2-7; 7 bases are a match to TRBD2. The CDR3 is 14 amino acids. Trimming removed 2 bases from V and 1 base from J; junction bases left unmatched: 5. Germline CDR1 reads DFQATT; CDR2 reads SNEGSKA (reference sequence). The CDR3 DNA follows: TGCAGTGCTAGAAGGCTGCGGGAGTCCTACGAGCAGTACTTC. Translated: CSARRLRESYEQYF.

In this sample, this clonotype turned up once. A much larger clone is a single base away; this may be a read error. The chain is built from TRBV11-3 and TRBJ2-1; perhaps D is TRBD1 or TRBD2 (6 bases each). The CDR3 length is 14 residues. Germline CDR1 SGHNT, CDR2 YENEEA. The CDR3 loop reads CASSLAGEDKEQFF. The CDR3 DNA is TGTGCCAGCAGCTTAGCAGGGGAGGACAAGGAGCAGTTCTTC.

V usage is TRBV6-5 and J usage is TRBJ2-5, with D perhaps matching TRBD1 or TRBD2 (5 bases each). The DNA end is more similar to TRBJ2-7, so the J call may be wrong. This CDR3 is 12 amino acids long. Germline loops: CDR1 MNHEY, CDR2 SVGAGI. CDR3 sequence reads: CASSCSGHEQYF. In DNA form, the CDR3 reads TGTGCCAGCAGTTGCTCGGGGCACGAGCAGTACTTC.

This clonotype was seen a handful of times. The V and J genes are TRBV11-2 and TRBJ1-6, with D tentatively TRBD1 (5 bases). The CDR3 totals 16 residues. V lost 5 bases to trimming and J lost 7 bases, with 18 bases between them. Germline CDR1 reads SGHAT; CDR2 reads FQNNGV. The CDR3 nucleotides read TGTGCCAGCAGCCCCCGATCGGATTGGGACAATTCACCCCTCCACTTT. It encodes CASSPRSDWDNSPLHF.

V and J are TRBV27 and TRBJ1-5, with 7 bases aligning to TRBD1. V dropped 3 bases and J dropped 6; count of bases not matched to a gene: 5. Germline V gives CDR1 MNHEY, CDR2 SMNVEV (reference sequence). This CDR3 is built from 14 residues. DNA of the CDR3: TGTGCCAGCAGTTTCCAGACAGGGCGTCAGCCCCAGCATTTT. Encoded protein: CASSFQTGRQPQHF.

This clonotype was detected many times. The chain couples TRBV20-1 to TRBJ2-7, with a weak D call TRBD2 (5 bases). The CDR3 spans 15 residues. Germline V lookup: CDR1 DFQATT, CDR2 SNEGSKA (reference sequence). Trimming stripped 6 bases from V and 3 bases from J, with 21 bases between. CDR3 sequence reads: CSAELGGGSVYEQYF. The CDR3 DNA is TGCAGTGCCGAGCTAGGCGGAGGAAGTGTCTACGAGCAGTACTTC.

The V and J genes are TRBV29-1 and TRBJ2-7; TRBD1 might be the D (5 bases). The germline CDR1 and CDR2 sequences are SQVTM and ANQGSEA. Trimming pared 7 bases from V and 3 bases from J, leaving 16 bases between. The CDR3 has 13 amino acids. DNA of the CDR3: TGCAGCGCGACACGACAAGGGGACTACGAGCAGTACTTC. Residues: CSATRQGDYEQYF.

V is TRBV27 and J is TRBJ2-7; 7 bases map to TRBD2. J was trimmed by 4 bases and V by 7 bases; bases with no gene match: 16. Germline V gives CDR1 MNHEY, CDR2 SMNVEV (reference sequence). This CDR3 region has 16 residues. CDR3 DNA: TGTGCCAGCATCATACCGGGGGGACGTGTCCCTTACGAGCAGTACTTC. It encodes CASIIPGGRVPYEQYF.

The chain links TRBV30 to TRBJ2-1; 10 nucleotides agree with TRBD2. The length of the CDR3 is 19 residues. The J segment lost 1 base and the V segment lost 1 base, leaving 13 bases of the junction unmatched. Per germline, CDR1 GTSNPN and CDR2 SVGIG (reference sequence). The CDR3 is CAWSGLTGISGGSYNEQFF. CDR3 nucleotide sequence: TGTGCCTGGAGTGGCCTAACAGGGATTAGCGGGGGGTCCTACAATGAGCAGTTCTTC.

The chain employs TRBV7-2 and TRBJ2-5, with 7 bases lining up with TRBD1. Germline trimming cut 5 bases from V and 1 base from J; bases unmatched to any gene: 10. This CDR3 is built from 16 residues. Germline CDR1 reads SGHTA; CDR2 reads FQGNSA. The CDR3 DNA sequence: TGTGCCAGCAGCACCGGAAGGACAGGTCTCCAAGAGACCCAGTACTTC. This encodes CASSTGRTGLQETQYF.

In this sample, this clonotype turned up many times. The gene calls are TRBV20-1 and TRBJ2-1; TRBD2 aligns across 7 bases. V was clipped by 0 bases and J by 5 bases; unmatched bases: 10. Germline V gene sequence: CDR1 DFQATT, CDR2 SNEGSKA (reference sequence). The CDR3 length is 16 residues. CDR3: CSAREWASGWDNEQFF. The CDR3, as DNA: TGCAGTGCTAGAGAGTGGGCTAGCGGTTGGGACAATGAGCAGTTCTTC.

The J gene is TRBJ2-5, the V gene TRBV6-5; no clear D gene. The V end was cut by 0 bases, the J end by 3 bases, with 5 bases between. The CDR3 totals 13 residues. Germline CDR1 and CDR2: MNHEY and SVGAGI. The CDR3 DNA sequence: TGTGCCAGCAGTTACTCAGCCGAAGAGACCCAGTACTTC. It yields the protein CASSYSAEETQYF.

In its sample, this clonotype was seen a few times. This chain links TRBV9 with TRBJ2-5; 10 bases are shared with TRBD2. The J call may be wrong; the DNA end is better matched by TRBJ2-7. Germline assignment: CDR1 SGDLS and CDR2 YYNGEE. The CDR3 loop spans 15 amino acids. The CDR3 DNA reads TGTGCCAGCAGCGTAACGGGGCTAGCGGGAGCCGAGCAGTACTTC. Amino acids: CASSVTGLAGAEQYF.

The chain uses TRBV10-3 and TRBJ2-7, with D possibly being TRBD1 (6 bases). The CDR3 totals 11 residues. V gave up 7 bases and J gave up 3 bases, with 7 bases separating them. The germline CDR1 and CDR2 sequences are ENHRY and SYGVKD. The CDR3, as DNA: TGTGCCATCAAGGACAGCTACGAGCAGTACTTC. The encoded protein is CAIKDSYEQYF.

V usage is TRBV6-5 and J usage is TRBJ1-1; D may be TRBD1 (6 bases). Trimming took off 2 bases at V and 3 bases at J, with 13 bases between the two ends. The CDR3 loop spans 15 amino acids. In germline, CDR1 is MNHEY, CDR2 SVGAGI. The CDR3 region is CASSYLVRGDTEAFF. As DNA, the CDR3 is TGTGCCAGCAGTTACCTAGTTAGGGGGGACACTGAAGCTTTCTTT.